Listed below are T cell receptor beta chains from one sample, sequenced in a study of blood T cells in healthy people across ages. TCRdb reanalysed the 5' RACE reads using MiXCR and keeps one entry per CDR3 protein. The table shows roughly 1.7 million distinct CDR3 sequences, with about 32% occurring only once. The source material was blood. Receptors were obtained from a woman aged 25 to 45 in good health. CDR3s include the opening cysteine and the closing phenylalanine or tryptophan. D genes are given only for firm matches. Size tells how often a clone was seen (once, few, many) or the class of an expanded clone, and some rows leave it out.

d_gene,abundance,len,j_gene,v_gene,CDR3aa,CDR3nt
NA,few,16,TRBJ2-1,TRBV3-1,CASSQEGGATYNEQFF,TGTGCCAGCAGCCAAGAGGGTGGAGCCACGTACAATGAGCAGTTCTTC
NA,few,15,TRBJ2-1,TRBV4-1,CASSQEPGLHNEQFF,TGCGCCAGCAGCCAAGAACCCGGGTTACACAATGAGCAGTTCTTC
NA,few,18,TRBJ1-1,TRBV7-8,CASSLVLILRDPNTEAFF,TGTGCCAGCAGCTTAGTACTTATTCTCAGGGACCCGAACACTGAAGCTTTCTTT
NA,once,14,TRBJ1-5,TRBV12-3/TRBV12-4,CASSSQGIRQPQHF,TGTGCCAGCAGTTCCCAGGGGATTAGGCAGCCCCAGCATTTT
NA,NA,16,TRBJ2-1,TRBV14,CASSQDFGGSGNEQFF,TGTGCCAGCAGCCAAGATTTCGGGGGCTCGGGCAATGAGCAGTTCTTC
TRBD2,NA,17,TRBJ2-1,TRBV29-1,CSVDGSLGTSAYNEQFF,TGCAGCGTTGACGGAAGTTTGGGGACTAGCGCCTACAATGAGCAGTTCTTC
TRBD1,NA,15,TRBJ1-2,TRBV18,CASSPGQVRANGYTF,TGTGCCAGCTCACCGGGACAGGTCCGGGCTAATGGCTACACCTTC
TRBD2,few,18,TRBJ2-3,TRBV13,CASSLVGAGGSGTDTQYF,TGTGCCAGCAGCTTAGTAGGAGCGGGGGGGTCTGGCACAGATACGCAGTATTTT
NA,few,15,TRBJ1-1,TRBV5-5,CASSSAQRMNTEAFF,TGTGCCAGCAGCTCAGCACAGAGGATGAACACTGAAGCTTTCTTT
TRBD1,NA,14,TRBJ1-2,TRBV20-1,CSAGAEGRGYGYTF,TGCAGTGCTGGGGCAGAGGGCAGGGGGTATGGTTACACCTTC
NA,few,13,TRBJ1-1,TRBV20-1,CSARALGNTEAFF,TGCAGTGCTAGGGCCCTGGGGAACACTGAAGCTTTCTTT
NA,NA,14,TRBJ2-1,TRBV20-1,CSASFGLGDNEQFF,TGCAGTGCTAGTTTCGGACTGGGTGACAATGAGCAGTTCTTC
TRBD2,NA,16,TRBJ2-5,TRBV20-1,CSARLAGTTAKETQYF,TGCAGTGCTAGACTAGCCGGGACTACCGCCAAAGAGACCCAGTACTTC
TRBD2,few,17,TRBJ2-5,TRBV7-6,CASSPIGWERGQETQYF,TGTGCCAGCAGCCCGATAGGGTGGGAGCGGGGCCAAGAGACCCAGTACTTC
NA,few,12,TRBJ2-1,TRBV27,CASSFRLNEQFF,TGTGCCAGCAGTTTCCGTCTCAATGAGCAGTTCTTC
NA,NA,16,TRBJ2-7,TRBV15,CATSNRTLPGLHEQYF,TGTGCCACCAGCAACCGAACCCTTCCAGGGCTGCACGAGCAGTACTTC
NA,NA,11,TRBJ1-2,TRBV20-1,CTANGNYGYTF,TGCACCGCTAACGGGAACTATGGCTACACCTTC
NA,NA,12,TRBJ2-2,TRBV29-1,CSVGQDTGELFF,TGCAGCGTTGGGCAGGACACCGGGGAGCTGTTTTTT
TRBD2,many,15,TRBJ2-1,TRBV6-5,CASTKVGGAYNEQFF,TGTGCCAGCACCAAGGTGGGGGGGGCCTACAATGAGCAGTTCTTC
NA,few,13,TRBJ2-1,TRBV29-1,CSAEGQGGNEQFF,TGCAGCGCTGAAGGGCAGGGGGGCAATGAGCAGTTCTTC
NA,NA,12,TRBJ2-1,TRBV9,CANSVGWHEQFF,TGTGCCAACAGCGTAGGTTGGCATGAGCAGTTCTTC
NA,many,11,TRBJ2-7,TRBV3-1,CGTENPYEQYF,TGTGGAACGGAGAATCCCTACGAGCAGTACTTC
TRBD1,once,14,TRBJ2-3,TRBV11-2,CASSSRGHGDAQYF,TGTGCCAGCAGCTCCAGGGGGCATGGAGATGCGCAGTATTTT
NA,once,11,TRBJ2-7,TRBV20-1,CSVHRVHEQYF,TGCAGCGTCCACAGGGTCCACGAGCAGTACTTC
NA,NA,14,TRBJ2-7,TRBV29-1,CNVEVSGRPYEQYF,TGCAACGTTGAAGTGAGCGGCAGGCCCTACGAGCAGTACTTC
TRBD2,NA,15,TRBJ2-1,TRBV6-6,CASSRGTSEDNEQFF,TGTGCCAGCAGCCGAGGGACTAGCGAGGACAATGAGCAGTTCTTC
NA,many,13,TRBJ1-5,TRBV20-1,CSASLGAYQPQHF,TGCAGTGCTAGCTTGGGCGCGTATCAGCCCCAGCATTTT
NA,NA,13,TRBJ2-3,TRBV4-2,CASSHDSEGTQYF,TGTGCCAGCAGCCACGATTCGGAGGGTACGCAGTATTTT
TRBD2,NA,14,TRBJ2-1,TRBV7-3,CASSFAGGGNEQFF,TGTGCCAGCAGCTTCGCGGGAGGAGGCAATGAGCAGTTCTTC
TRBD2,few,13,TRBJ2-7,TRBV20-1,CSAVLSGRVEQYF,TGCAGTGCTGTCTTGAGCGGGAGGGTCGAGCAGTACTTC
NA,NA,14,TRBJ2-1,TRBV4-1,CASSQGRVYNKQFF,TGCGCCAGCAGCCAAGGTAGGGTCTACAATAAGCAGTTCTTC
NA,NA,14,TRBJ2-3,TRBV7-2,CASSLGGALDTQYF,TGTGCCAGCAGCTTAGGGGGGGCGTTAGATACGCAGTATTTT
NA,many,16,TRBJ2-5,TRBV4-2,CASSQDRNSLQETQYF,TGTGCCAGCAGCCAAGATCGGAATAGCCTTCAAGAGACCCAGTACTTC
NA,few,14,TRBJ1-1,TRBV6-6,CASSYSGLATEAFF,TGTGCCAGCAGTTACTCAGGGTTGGCCACTGAAGCTTTCTTT
NA,NA,13,TRBJ1-2,TRBV24-1,CATSDDGGVGYTF,TGTGCCACCAGTGATGACGGGGGCGTCGGCTACACCTTC
TRBD1,NA,16,TRBJ1-4,TRBV20-1,CSARDTQGRTNEKLFF,TGCAGTGCTAGAGACACACAGGGGAGGACTAATGAAAAACTGTTTTTT
TRBD2,NA,14,TRBJ2-1,TRBV27,CASSYVAGAGEQFF,TGTGCCAGCAGTTACGTAGCGGGAGCCGGTGAGCAGTTCTTC
NA,NA,15,TRBJ2-7,TRBV6-5,CASSYLRTAANEQYF,TGTGCCAGCAGTTACCTCCGGACCGCTGCCAACGAGCAGTACTTC
NA,NA,15,TRBJ2-3,TRBV4-1,CASSQAVFSTDTQYF,TGCGCCAGCAGCCAAGCGGTATTTAGCACAGATACGCAGTATTTT
NA,NA,12,TRBJ2-3,TRBV20-1,CSARQFQNTQYF,TGCAGTGCTAGACAATTTCAGAATACGCAGTATTTT
TRBD1,NA,15,TRBJ1-4,TRBV18,CASSLTGGQTEKLFF,TGTGCCAGCTCGCTGACAGGGGGTCAGACTGAAAAACTGTTTTTT
NA,few,14,TRBJ2-3,TRBV10-2,CASSEYEGADTQYF,TGCGCCAGCAGTGAGTATGAGGGGGCAGATACGCAGTATTTT
NA,NA,14,TRBJ1-2,TRBV19,CASSNGFILYGYTF,TGTGCCAGTAGTAACGGATTTATTCTCTATGGCTACACCTTC
TRBD1,NA,12,TRBJ1-1,TRBV10-2,CAGSEEGARAFF,TGCGCCGGCAGTGAGGAGGGGGCGCGGGCTTTCTTT
NA,NA,14,TRBJ2-7,TRBV27,CASGSVTSGYEQYF,TGTGCCAGCGGTTCTGTGACTTCTGGGTACGAGCAGTACTTC
NA,NA,14,TRBJ2-5,TRBV20-1,CSASILGGQETQYF,TGCAGTGCTAGTATTTTGGGCGGACAAGAGACCCAGTACTTC
TRBD2,many,18,TRBJ2-3,TRBV10-3,CAISYPGLAGTSTDTQYF,TGTGCCATCAGTTACCCGGGACTAGCGGGAACTAGCACAGATACGCAGTATTTT
TRBD2,NA,15,TRBJ2-7,TRBV7-9,CASSSLAGGGDEQYF,TGTGCCAGCAGCTCCTTAGCGGGAGGAGGGGACGAGCAGTACTTC
NA,NA,13,TRBJ2-7,TRBV12-3/TRBV12-4,CASSHSRAYEQYF,TGTGCCAGCAGTCACTCACGAGCCTACGAGCAGTACTTC
TRBD2,NA,15,TRBJ2-5,TRBV2,CASSPVAGGGETQYF,TGTGCCAGCAGCCCCGTTGCGGGGGGTGGAGAGACCCAGTACTTC
NA,few,11,TRBJ2-1,TRBV20-1,CSARFVNEQFF,TGCAGTGCTAGGTTCGTAAATGAGCAGTTCTTC
NA,few,14,TRBJ2-7,TRBV4-1,CASSQDEAAYEQYF,TGCGCCAGCAGCCAAGATGAAGCGGCCTACGAGCAGTACTTC